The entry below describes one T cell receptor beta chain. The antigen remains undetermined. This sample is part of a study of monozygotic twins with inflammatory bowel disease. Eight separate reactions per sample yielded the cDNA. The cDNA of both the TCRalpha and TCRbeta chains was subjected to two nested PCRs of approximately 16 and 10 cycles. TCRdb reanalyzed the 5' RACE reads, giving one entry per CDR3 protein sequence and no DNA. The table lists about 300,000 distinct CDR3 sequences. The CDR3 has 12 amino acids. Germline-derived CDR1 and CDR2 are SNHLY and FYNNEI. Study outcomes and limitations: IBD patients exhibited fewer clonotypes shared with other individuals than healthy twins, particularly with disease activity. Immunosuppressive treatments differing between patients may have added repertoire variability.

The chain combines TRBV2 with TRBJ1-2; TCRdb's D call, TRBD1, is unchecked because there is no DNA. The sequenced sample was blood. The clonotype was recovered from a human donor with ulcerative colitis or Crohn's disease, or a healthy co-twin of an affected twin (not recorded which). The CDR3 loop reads CASRGEAMGSTF. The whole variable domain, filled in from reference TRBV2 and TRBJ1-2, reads EPEVTQTPSHQVTQMGQEVILRCVPISNHLYFYWYRQILGQKVEFLVSFYNNEISEKSEIFDDQFSVERPDGSNFTLKIRSTKLEDSAMYFCASRGEAMGSTFGSGTRLTVV.